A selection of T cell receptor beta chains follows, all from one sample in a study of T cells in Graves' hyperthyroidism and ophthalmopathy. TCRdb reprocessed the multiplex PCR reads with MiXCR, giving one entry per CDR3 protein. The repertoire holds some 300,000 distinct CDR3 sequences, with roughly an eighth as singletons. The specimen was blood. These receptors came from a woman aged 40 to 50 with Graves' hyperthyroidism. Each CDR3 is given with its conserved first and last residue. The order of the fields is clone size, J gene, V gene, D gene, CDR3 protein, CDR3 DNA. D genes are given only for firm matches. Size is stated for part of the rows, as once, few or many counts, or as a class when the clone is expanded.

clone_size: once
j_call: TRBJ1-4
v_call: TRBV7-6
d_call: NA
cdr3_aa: CASRRDTTTEKLFF
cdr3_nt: TGTGCCAGCAGACGGGACACCACCACCGAAAAACTGTTTTTT

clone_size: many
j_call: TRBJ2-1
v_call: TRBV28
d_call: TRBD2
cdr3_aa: CASSLYWREGYNEQFF
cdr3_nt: TGTGCCAGCAGTTTATACTGGCGGGAGGGGTACAATGAGCAGTTCTTC

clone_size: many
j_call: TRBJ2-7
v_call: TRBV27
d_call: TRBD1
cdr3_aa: CASSAHRGRLHHEQYF
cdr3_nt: TGTGCCAGCAGCGCCCACAGGGGGCGCCTTCACCACGAGCAGTACTTC

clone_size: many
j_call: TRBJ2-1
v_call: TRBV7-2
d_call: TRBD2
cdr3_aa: CASSLGSSGVYNEQFF
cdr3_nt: TGTGCCAGCAGCTTAGGTTCTAGCGGGGTATACAATGAGCAGTTCTTC

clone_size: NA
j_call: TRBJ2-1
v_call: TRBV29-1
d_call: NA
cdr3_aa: CSVMGYLGGGGSYNEQFF
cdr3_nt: TGCAGCGTCATGGGGTATTTGGGAGGGGGGGGTTCCTACAATGAGCAGTTCTTC

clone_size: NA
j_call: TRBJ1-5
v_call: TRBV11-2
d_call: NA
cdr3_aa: CASSLGPGNRVNQPQHF
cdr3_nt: TGTGCCAGCAGCTTAGGTCCAGGTAATAGGGTAAATCAGCCCCAGCATTTT

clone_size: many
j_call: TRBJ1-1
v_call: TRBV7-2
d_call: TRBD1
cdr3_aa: CASSLGTGAAFF
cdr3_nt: TGTGCCAGCAGCTTAGGTACAGGGGCGGCTTTCTTT

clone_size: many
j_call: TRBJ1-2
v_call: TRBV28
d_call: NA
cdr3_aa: CASSEGLRYGYTF
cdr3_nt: TGTGCCAGCAGCGAGGGACTTAGGTATGGCTACACCTTC

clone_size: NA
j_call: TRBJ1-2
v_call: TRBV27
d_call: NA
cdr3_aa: CASSLTVEHPDYGYTF
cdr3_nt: TGTGCCAGCAGTTTAACGGTAGAACATCCTGACTATGGCTACACCTTC

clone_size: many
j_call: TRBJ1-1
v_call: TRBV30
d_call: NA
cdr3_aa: CAWSLWGAREAFF
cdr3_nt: TGTGCCTGGAGTTTGTGGGGGGCGCGTGAAGCTTTCTTT

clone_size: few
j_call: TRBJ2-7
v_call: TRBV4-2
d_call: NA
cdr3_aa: CASSPDNGYEQYF
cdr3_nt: TGTGCCAGCAGCCCCGACAATGGCTACGAGCAGTACTTC

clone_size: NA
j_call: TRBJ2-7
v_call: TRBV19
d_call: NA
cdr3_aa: CASSIEDGSYEQYF
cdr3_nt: TGTGCCAGTAGTATTGAGGACGGCTCCTACGAGCAGTACTTC

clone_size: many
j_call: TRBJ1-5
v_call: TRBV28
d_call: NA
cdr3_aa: CASSLRSVGPQHF
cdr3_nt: TGTGCCAGCAGTTTGAGGTCGGTCGGGCCCCAGCATTTT

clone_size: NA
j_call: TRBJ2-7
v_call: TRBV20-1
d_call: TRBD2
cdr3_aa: CSARGGSGINEQYF
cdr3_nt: TGCAGTGCTAGAGGCGGTAGCGGGATCAACGAGCAGTACTTC

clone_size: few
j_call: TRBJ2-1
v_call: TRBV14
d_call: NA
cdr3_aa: CASSQFPKGAVNEQFF
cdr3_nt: TGTGCCAGCAGCCAATTCCCCAAAGGGGCGGTCAATGAGCAGTTCTTC

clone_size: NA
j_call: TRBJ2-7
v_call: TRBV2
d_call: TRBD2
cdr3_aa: CASSWTSGRVYEQYF
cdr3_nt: TGTGCCAGCAGTTGGACTAGCGGGAGGGTCTACGAGCAGTACTTC

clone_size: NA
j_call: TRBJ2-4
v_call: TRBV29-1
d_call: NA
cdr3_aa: CSVMTGTDIQYF
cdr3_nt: TGCAGCGTCATGACAGGAACAGACATTCAGTACTTC

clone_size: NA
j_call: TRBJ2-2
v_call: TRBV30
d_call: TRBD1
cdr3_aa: CAWSWQGAGELFF
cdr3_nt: TGTGCCTGGAGTTGGCAGGGGGCCGGGGAGCTGTTTTTT

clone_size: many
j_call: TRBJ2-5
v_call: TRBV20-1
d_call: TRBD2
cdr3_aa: CSARDLGTSDRRGTQYF
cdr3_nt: TGCAGTGCTAGAGATCTCGGGACTAGCGATCGAAGGGGGACCCAGTACTTC

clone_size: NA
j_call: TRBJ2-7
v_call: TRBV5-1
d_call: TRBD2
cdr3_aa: CASSLGAGRASNEQYF
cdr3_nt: TGCGCCAGCAGCTTGGGCGCCGGGAGGGCCTCGAACGAGCAGTACTTC

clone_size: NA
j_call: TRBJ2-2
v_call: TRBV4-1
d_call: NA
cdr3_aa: CASSQVGREDGELFF
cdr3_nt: TGCGCCAGCAGCCAAGTAGGCAGGGAGGACGGGGAGCTGTTTTTT

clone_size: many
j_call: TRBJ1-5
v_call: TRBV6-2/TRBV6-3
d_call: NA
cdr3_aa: CASTGHRSQPQHF
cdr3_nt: TGTGCCAGCACAGGGCACCGTAGTCAGCCCCAGCATTTT

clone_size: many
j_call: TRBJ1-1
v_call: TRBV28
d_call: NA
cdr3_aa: CASSHRRTAIEAFF
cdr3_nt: TGTGCCAGCAGTCATCGACGGACAGCTATAGAAGCTTTCTTT

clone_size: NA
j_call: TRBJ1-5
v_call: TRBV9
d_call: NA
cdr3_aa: CASSSGQSNQPQHF
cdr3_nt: TGTGCCAGCAGCTCCGGACAGAGCAATCAGCCCCAGCATTTT

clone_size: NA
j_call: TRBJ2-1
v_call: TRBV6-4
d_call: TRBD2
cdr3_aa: CASIRRESYNEQFF
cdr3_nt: TGTGCCAGCATTAGGCGGGAGTCCTACAATGAGCAGTTCTTC

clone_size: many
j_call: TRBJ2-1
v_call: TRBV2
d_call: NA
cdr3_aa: CASRTFSSADNEQFF
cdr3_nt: TGTGCCAGCAGGACCTTCTCTAGCGCCGACAATGAGCAGTTCTTC

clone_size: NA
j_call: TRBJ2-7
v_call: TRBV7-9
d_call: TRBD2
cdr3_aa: CASSLMVPSGKSSYEQYF
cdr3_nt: TGTGCCAGCAGCTTAATGGTTCCTAGCGGGAAGAGCTCCTACGAGCAGTACTTC

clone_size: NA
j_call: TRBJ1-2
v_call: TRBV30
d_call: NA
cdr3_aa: CAWTGGYGHTF
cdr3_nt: TGTGCCTGGACGGGAGGCTATGGCCACACCTTC

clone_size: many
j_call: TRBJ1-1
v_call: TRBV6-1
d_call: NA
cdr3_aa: CASSSIRANTEAFF
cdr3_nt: TGTGCCAGCAGCTCTATCAGGGCGAACACTGAAGCTTTCTTT

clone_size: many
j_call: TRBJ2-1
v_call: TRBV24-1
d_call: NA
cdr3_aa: CATSDLEVDEQFF
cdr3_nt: TGTGCCACCAGTGATTTGGAGGTCGATGAGCAGTTCTTC

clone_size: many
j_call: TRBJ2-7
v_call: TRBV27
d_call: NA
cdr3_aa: CASRTGTPGSEQYF
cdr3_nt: TGTGCCAGCAGAACCGGGACACCAGGCAGCGAGCAGTACTTC

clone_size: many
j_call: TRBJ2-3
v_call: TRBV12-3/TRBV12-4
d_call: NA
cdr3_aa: CASSFQGSTTDTQYF
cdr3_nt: TGTGCCAGCAGTTTCCAGGGGTCCACCACAGATACGCAGTATTTT

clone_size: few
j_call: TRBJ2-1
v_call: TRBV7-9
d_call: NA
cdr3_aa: CASSHRLAYQYYNEQFF
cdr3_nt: TGTGCCAGCAGCCACCGTCTAGCGTACCAGTACTACAATGAGCAGTTCTTC

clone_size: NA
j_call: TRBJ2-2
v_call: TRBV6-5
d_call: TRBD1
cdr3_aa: CASSYSQGAAGELFF
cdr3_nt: TGTGCCAGCAGTTACTCACAGGGGGCGGCCGGGGAGCTGTTTTTT

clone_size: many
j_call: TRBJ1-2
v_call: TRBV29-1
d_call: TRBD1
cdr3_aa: CSVEIGTGSWYGYTF
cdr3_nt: TGCAGCGTCGAAATTGGGACAGGGAGTTGGTATGGCTACACCTTC

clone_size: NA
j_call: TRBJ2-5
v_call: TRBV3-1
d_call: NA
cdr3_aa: CASSRVQYQETQYF
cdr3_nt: TGTGCCAGCAGCCGGGTACAGTACCAAGAGACCCAGTACTTC

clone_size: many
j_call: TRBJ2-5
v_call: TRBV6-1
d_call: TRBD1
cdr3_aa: CASRPTGFETQYF
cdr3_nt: TGTGCCAGCAGGCCGACAGGGTTTGAGACCCAGTACTTC

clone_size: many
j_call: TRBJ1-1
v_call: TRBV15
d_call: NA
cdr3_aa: CATSYGPNGVGTEAFF
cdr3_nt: TGTGCCACCAGTTATGGGCCTAACGGAGTGGGCACTGAAGCTTTCTTT

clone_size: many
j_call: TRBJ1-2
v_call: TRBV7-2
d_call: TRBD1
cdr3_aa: CASSPGQGAPYYGYTF
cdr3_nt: TGTGCCAGCAGCCCAGGACAGGGGGCGCCGTACTATGGCTACACCTTC

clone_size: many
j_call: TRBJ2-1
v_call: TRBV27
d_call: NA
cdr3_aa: CASNPGLPYNEQFF
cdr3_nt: TGTGCCAGCAACCCTGGACTGCCCTACAATGAGCAGTTCTTC

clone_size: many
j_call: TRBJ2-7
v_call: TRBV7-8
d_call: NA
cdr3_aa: CASSLDTLFEQYF
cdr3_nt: TGTGCCAGCAGCTTGGATACCCTTTTCGAGCAGTACTTC